This paragraph reports one TCR beta chain. Under recently defined diagnostic criteria, the patients with Susac syndrome qualified as having definite or probable disease. Germline-derived CDR1 and CDR2 are DFQATT and SNEGSKA (reference sequence). V was trimmed by 1 base and J by 10 bases, leaving 17 bases between them. The CDR3 has 14 amino acids. This sample is drawn from a study of CD8 T cells in Susac syndrome. Reverse transcription of about 0.5 to 1 ug RNA used random hexamers. Using its own MiXCR run on the immunoSEQ multiplex PCR reads, TCRdb lists one record per CDR3 protein. The table includes under 90,000 distinct CDR3 sequences, 93% detected once.

The clonotype comes from a human donor with Susac syndrome. The specimen sequenced was CD4+ T cells from PBMCs. This rearrangement joins TRBV20-1 to TRBJ2-1; D gene ambiguous. In DNA form, the CDR3 reads TGCAGTGCTAGAGTGCCGGATTGGATGGGAGAGCAGTTCTTC. This translates into CSARVPDWMGEQFF.